What follows describes a single T cell receptor (beta chain). What it binds is not known. This sample was taken from a study of PD-L1 blockade in urothelial cancer. The overall study: When patients started atezolizumab at some point between 2013 and 2014, it was given at 1,200 mg intravenously every 3 weeks. Findings and caveats of the study: When measured at 3 weeks, tumor-associated blood clones expanded more in durable-benefit patients.

The CDR3 length is 14 residues. From germline, CDR1 is MDHEN and CDR2 SYDVKM. V shed 3 bases and J 2 bases; nucleotides not matched to a gene: 2. Measured with immunoSEQ multiplex PCR; TCRdb has only the in-frame clones, and not every one. The sample has around 100,000 clones; around 85% are singletons. The chain employs TRBV28 and TRBJ1-1, with 8 bases identical to TRBD1. Specimen: PBMCs, collected around atezolizumab (anti-PD-L1) treatment. The clonotype originates from a man over 45 with urothelial cancer. The CDR3: CASSFRGRNTEAFF. The DNA of the CDR3 is TGTGCCAGCAGTTTCAGGGGGCGTAACACTGAAGCTTTCTTT.